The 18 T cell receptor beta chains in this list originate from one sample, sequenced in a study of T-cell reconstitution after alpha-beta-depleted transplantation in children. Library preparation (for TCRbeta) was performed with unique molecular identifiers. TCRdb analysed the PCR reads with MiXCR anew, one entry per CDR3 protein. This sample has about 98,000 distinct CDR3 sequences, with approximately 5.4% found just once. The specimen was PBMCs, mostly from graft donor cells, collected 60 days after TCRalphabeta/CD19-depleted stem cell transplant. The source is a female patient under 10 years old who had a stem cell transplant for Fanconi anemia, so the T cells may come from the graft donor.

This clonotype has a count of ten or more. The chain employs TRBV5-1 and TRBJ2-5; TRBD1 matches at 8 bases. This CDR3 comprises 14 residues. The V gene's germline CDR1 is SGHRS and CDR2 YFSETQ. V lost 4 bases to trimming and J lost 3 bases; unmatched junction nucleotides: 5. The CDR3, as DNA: TGCGCCAGCAGCACCGGACAGGGTGAAGAGACCCAGTACTTC. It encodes CASSTGQGEETQYF.

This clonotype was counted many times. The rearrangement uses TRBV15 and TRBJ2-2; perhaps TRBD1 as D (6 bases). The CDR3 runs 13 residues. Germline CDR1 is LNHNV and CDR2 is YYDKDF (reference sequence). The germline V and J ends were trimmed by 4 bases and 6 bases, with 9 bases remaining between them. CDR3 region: CATSNRVAGELFF. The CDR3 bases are TGTGCCACCAGCAACAGGGTGGCCGGGGAGCTGTTTTTT. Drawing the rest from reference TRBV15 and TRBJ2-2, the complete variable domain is DAMVIQNPRYQVTQFGKPVTLSCSQTLNHNVMYWYQQKSSQAPKLLFHYYDKDFNNEADTPDNFQSRRPNTSFCFLDIRSPGLGDTAMYLCATSNRVAGELFFGEGSRLTVL.

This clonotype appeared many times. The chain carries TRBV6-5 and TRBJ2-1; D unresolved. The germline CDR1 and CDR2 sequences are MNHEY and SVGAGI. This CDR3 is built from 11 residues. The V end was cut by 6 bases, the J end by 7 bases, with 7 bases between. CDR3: CASRNTNEQFF. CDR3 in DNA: TGTGCCAGCAGGAACACGAATGAGCAGTTCTTC.

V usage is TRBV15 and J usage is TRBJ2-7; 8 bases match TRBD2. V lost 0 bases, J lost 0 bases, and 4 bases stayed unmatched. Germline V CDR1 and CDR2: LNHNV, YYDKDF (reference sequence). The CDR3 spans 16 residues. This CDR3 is CATSRDLAGGSYEQYF. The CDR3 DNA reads TGTGCCACCAGCAGAGATCTGGCGGGAGGCTCCTACGAGCAGTACTTC.

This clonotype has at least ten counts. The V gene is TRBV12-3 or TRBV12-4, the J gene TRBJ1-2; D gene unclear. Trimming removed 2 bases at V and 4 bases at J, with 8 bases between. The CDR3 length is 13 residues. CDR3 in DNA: TGTGCCAGCAGTTTAAAGGGAAGCTATGGCTACACCTTC. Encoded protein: CASSLKGSYGYTF.

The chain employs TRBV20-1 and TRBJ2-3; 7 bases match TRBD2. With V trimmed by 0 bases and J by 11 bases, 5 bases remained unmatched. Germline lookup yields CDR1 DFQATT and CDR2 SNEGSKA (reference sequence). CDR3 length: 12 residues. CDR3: CSARDPRGRQYF. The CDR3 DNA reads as TGCAGTGCTAGAGATCCGCGGGGGAGGCAGTATTTT.

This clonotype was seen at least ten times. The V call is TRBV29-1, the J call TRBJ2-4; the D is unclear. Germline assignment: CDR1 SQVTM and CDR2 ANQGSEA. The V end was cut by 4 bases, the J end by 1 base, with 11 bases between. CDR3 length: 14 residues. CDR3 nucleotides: TGCAGCGTTGTTTGGGGTACGGCCAAAAACATTCAGTACTTC. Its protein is CSVVWGTAKNIQYF.

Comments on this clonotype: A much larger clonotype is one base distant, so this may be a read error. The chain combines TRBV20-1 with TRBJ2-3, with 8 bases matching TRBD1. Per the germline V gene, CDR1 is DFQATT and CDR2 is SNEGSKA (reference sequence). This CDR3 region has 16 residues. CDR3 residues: CSAFLRQGIILDTEYF. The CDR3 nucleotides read TGCAGTGCCTTTCTCCGACAGGGGATTATTTTAGATACGGAGTATTTT.

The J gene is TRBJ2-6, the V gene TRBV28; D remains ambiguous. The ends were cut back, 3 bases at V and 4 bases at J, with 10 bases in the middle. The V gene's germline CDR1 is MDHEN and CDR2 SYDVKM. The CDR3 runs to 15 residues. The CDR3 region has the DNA TGTGCCAGCAGTTTGGCCCGGTCAGGGGCCAACGTCCTGACTTTC. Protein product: CASSLARSGANVLTF.

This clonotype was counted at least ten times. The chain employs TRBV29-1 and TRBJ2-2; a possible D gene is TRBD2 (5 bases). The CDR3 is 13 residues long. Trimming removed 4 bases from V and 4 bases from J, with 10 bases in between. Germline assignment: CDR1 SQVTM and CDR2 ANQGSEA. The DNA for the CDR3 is TGCAGCGTTGTCTACGCGGGCACCGGGGAGCTGTTTTTT. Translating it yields CSVVYAGTGELFF.

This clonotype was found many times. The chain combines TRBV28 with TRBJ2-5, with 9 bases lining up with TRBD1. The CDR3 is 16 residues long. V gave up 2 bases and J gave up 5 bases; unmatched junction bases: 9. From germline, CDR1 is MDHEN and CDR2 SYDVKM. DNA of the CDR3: TGTGCCAGCAGTTTAGTGGACAGGGGTTTGGAGGAGACCCAGTACTTC. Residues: CASSLVDRGLEETQYF.

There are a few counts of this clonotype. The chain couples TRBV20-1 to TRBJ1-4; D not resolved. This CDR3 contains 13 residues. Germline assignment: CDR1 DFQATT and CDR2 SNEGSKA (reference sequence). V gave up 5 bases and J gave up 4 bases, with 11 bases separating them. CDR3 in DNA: TGCAGTGCTGTCGGCGGATTTAATGAAAAACTGTTTTTT. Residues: CSAVGGFNEKLFF.

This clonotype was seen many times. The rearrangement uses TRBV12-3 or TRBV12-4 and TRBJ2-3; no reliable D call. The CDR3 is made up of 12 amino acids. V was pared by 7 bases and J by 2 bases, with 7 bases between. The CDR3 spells CASTVDTDTQYF. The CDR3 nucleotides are TGTGCCAGCACCGTCGACACAGATACGCAGTATTTT.

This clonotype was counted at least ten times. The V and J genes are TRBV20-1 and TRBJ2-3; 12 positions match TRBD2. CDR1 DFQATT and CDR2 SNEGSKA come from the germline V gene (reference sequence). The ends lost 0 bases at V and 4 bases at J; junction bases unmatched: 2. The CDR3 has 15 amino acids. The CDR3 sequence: CSARDASGRADTQYF. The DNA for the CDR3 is TGCAGTGCTAGAGACGCTAGCGGGAGGGCAGATACGCAGTATTTT.

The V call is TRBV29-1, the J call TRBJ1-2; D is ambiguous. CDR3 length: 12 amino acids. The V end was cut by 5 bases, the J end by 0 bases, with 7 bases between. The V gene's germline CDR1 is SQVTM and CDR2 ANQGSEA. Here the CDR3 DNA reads TGCAGCGTTAAGGAAACTAACTATGGCTACACCTTC. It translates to CSVKETNYGYTF.

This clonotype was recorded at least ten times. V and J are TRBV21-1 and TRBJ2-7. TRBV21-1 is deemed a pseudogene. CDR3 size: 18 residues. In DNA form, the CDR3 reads TGTGCCAGCAGCAACGGGCAGAGAAATAACAACTCCTCCTACGAGCAGTACTTC. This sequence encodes CASSNGQRNNNSSYEQYF.

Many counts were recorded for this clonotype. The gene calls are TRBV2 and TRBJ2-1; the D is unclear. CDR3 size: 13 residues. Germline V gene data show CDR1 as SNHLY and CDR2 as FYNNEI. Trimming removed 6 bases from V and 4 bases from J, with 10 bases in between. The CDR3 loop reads CASSGSGYNEQFF. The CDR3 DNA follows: TGTGCCAGCAGCGGATCTGGGTACAATGAGCAGTTCTTC.

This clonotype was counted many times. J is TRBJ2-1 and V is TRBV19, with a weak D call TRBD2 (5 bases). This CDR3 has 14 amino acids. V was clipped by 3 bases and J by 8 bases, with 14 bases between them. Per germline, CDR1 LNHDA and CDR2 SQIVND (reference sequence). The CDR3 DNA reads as TGTGCCAGTAGTATGAGACTGGGAGACGATGAGCAGTTCTTC. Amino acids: CASSMRLGDDEQFF.